The source of this T cell receptor (beta chain) is a study of blood T cell repertoires in COVID-19. The protocol was immunoSEQ multiplex PCR, while the TCRdb copy is restricted to in-frame clones and leaves out a portion. The sample contains over 350,000 clones, roughly 90% of which appear only once. Germline CDR1 reads SGDLS; CDR2 reads YYNGEE. This CDR3 is built from 19 residues. Unmatched junction bases numbered 13, after V lost 4 bases and J lost 0 bases. The V gene is TRBV9, the J gene TRBJ2-7; 13 bases are shared with TRBD2. This sequence originates from a woman aged 40-49 years who had been exposed to COVID-19. Sequenced sample: PBMCs or T cells enriched from blood (not recorded which). CDR3 coding DNA: TGTGCCAGCAGCACAAGAAACGGGACTAGCGGGATGTTCTCCTACGAGCAGTACTTC. It codes for CASSTRNGTSGMFSYEQYF.